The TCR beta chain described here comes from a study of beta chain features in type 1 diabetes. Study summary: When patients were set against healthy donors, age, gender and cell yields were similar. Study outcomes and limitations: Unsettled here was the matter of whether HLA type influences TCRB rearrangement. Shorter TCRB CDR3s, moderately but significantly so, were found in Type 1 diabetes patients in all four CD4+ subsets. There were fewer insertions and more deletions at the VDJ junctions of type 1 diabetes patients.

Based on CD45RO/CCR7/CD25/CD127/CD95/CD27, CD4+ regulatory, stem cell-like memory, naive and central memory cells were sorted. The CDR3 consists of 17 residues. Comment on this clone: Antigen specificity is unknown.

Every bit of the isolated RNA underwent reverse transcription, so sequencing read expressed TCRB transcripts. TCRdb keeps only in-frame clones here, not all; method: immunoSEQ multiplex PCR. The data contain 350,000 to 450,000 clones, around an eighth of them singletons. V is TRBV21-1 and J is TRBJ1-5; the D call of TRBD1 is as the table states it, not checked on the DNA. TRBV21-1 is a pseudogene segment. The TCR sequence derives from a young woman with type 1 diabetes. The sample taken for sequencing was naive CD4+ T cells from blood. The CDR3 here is CASSKVPITDCNQPQHF. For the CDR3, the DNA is TGTGCCAGCAGCAAAGTCCCCATAACAGATTGCAATCAGCCCCAGCATTTT.